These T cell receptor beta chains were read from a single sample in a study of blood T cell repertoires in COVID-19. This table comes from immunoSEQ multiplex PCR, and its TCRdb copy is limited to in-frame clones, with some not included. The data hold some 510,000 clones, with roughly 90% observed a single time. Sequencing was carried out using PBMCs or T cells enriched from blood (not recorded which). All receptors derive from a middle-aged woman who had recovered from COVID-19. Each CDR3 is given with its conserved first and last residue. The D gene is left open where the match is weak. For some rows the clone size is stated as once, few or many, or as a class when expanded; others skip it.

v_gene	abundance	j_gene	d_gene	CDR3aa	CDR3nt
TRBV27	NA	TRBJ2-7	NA	CASSPRVRTNFAYEQYF	TGTGCCAGCAGTCCTAGGGTAAGGACAAACTTTGCCTACGAGCAGTACTTC
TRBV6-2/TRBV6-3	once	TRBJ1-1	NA	CASSYSTTSDPLRDTEAFF	TGTGCCAGCAGTTACTCGACGACTTCAGACCCATTGAGGGACACTGAAGCTTTCTTT
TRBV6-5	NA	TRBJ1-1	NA	CASSYSKEGRETEAFF	TGTGCCAGCAGTTACTCAAAGGAGGGGAGGGAGACTGAAGCTTTCTTT
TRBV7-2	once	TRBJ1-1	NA	CASSASLNTEAFF	TGTGCCTCCAGCGCCTCCCTGAACACTGAAGCTTTCTTT
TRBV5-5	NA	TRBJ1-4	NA	CASSFRRTNEKLFF	TGTGCCAGCAGCTTTAGGAGGACTAATGAAAAACTGTTTTTT
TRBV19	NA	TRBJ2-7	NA	CASSTPFRGEQYF	TGTGCCAGTAGTACCCCCTTCCGGGGCGAGCAGTACTTC
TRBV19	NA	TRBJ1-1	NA	CASSHRMNTEAFF	TGTGCCAGTAGTCACAGGATGAACACTGAAGCTTTCTTT
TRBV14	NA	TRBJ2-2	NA	CASSPRVSNTGELFF	TGTGCCAGCAGCCCCCGGGTATCGAACACCGGGGAGCTGTTTTTT
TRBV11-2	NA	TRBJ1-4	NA	CASSPQITNEKLFF	TGTGCCAGCAGCCCACAGATAACTAATGAAAAACTGTTTTTT
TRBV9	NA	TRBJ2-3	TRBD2	CASSMGTRGTDTQYF	TGTGCCAGCAGCATGGGGACTAGGGGCACAGATACGCAGTATTTT
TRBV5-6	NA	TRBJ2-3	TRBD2	CASSFTSGRTDTQYF	TGTGCCAGCAGCTTCACTAGCGGGAGGACAGATACGCAGTATTTT
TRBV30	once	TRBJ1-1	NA	CAWSQGFEAFF	TGTGCCTGGAGTCAGGGGTTTGAAGCTTTCTTT
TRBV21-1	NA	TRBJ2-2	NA	CASSIAGELFF	TGTGCCAGCAGCATAGCCGGGGAGCTGTTTTTT
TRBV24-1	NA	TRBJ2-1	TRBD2	CATSGGRVGGRVTGEQFF	TGTGCCACCAGTGGGGGTCGAGTAGGCGGGAGGGTCACGGGTGAGCAGTTCTTC
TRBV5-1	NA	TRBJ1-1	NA	CASRHPGDMNTEAFF	TGCGCCAGCAGACATCCAGGGGACATGAACACTGAAGCTTTCTTT
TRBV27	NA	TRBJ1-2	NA	CASRAGQKRVGYTF	TGTGCCAGCAGGGCCGGACAAAAAAGGGTCGGCTACACCTTC
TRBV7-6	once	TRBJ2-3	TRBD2	CASSPQTSGTGDTQYF	TGTGCCAGCAGTCCACAGACTAGCGGGACGGGAGATACGCAGTATTTT
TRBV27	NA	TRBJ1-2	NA	CASSLASGGPYGYTF	TGTGCCAGCAGTTTAGCGAGTGGCGGCCCCTATGGCTACACCTTC
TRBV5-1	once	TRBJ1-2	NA	CASSGGHYGYTF	TGCGCCAGCAGCGGGGGACATTATGGCTACACCTTC
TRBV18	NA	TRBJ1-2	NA	CASSPSRDDNYGYTF	TGTGCCAGCTCACCAAGCAGGGATGATAACTATGGCTACACCTTC
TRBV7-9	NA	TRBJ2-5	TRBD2	CASSSGLAGGETQYF	TGTGCCAGCAGCTCGGGACTAGCGGGAGGGGAGACCCAGTACTTC
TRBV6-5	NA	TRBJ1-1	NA	CASSYAPRGGTEAFF	TGTGCCAGCAGTTACGCCCCAAGGGGGGGCACTGAAGCTTTCTTT
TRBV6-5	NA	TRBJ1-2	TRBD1	CASSKRGTGEDGYTF	TGTGCCAGCTCCAAGAGGGGGACAGGGGAAGATGGCTACACCTTC
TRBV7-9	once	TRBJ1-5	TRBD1	CASSDSGGGNQPQHF	TGTGCCAGCAGCGATTCAGGGGGCGGCAATCAGCCCCAGCATTTT
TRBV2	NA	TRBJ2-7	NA	CASSESVRRPYEQYF	TGTGCCAGCAGTGAATCGGTGCGCAGGCCCTACGAGCAGTACTTC
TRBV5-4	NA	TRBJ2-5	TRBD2	CASGLAGETQYF	TGTGCCAGCGGTCTAGCGGGAGAGACCCAGTACTTC
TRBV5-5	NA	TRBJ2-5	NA	CASSLVPQETQYF	TGTGCCAGCAGCTTGGTCCCGCAAGAGACCCAGTACTTC